This TCR beta chain was recovered during a study of PD-1 blockade in classical Hodgkin lymphoma. General study results and limits: Undefined causes, possibly disease activity or prior therapy, underlie the repertoire differences. Newly diagnosed patients reportedly had lower baseline TCR diversity than healthy donors. Complete responders matched newly diagnosed patients in baseline diversity.

The CDR3 is 14 amino acids. Trimming left V 5 bases short and J 5 bases short, with 15 bases between. Germline CDR1 MDHEN, CDR2 SYDVKM. On this clone: The antigen is unknown.

After autologous stem cell transplantation all patients relapsed, and prior brentuximab vedotin exposure differed between cohorts. Negative selection with magnetic separation was used to purify CD4+ T cells from thawed PBMCs. Patients had relapsed/refractory classical Hodgkin lymphoma with complete response, partial response or progressive disease as best response. Measured with immunoSEQ multiplex PCR; TCRdb has only the in-frame clones, and not every one. The sample records some 35,000 clones, roughly 90% being singletons. The chain is built from TRBV28 and TRBJ1-2; D is unclear. The sample here was CD4+ T cells from blood, taken at baseline. This clonotype was sampled from a human donor with classical Hodgkin lymphoma. The CDR3 region is CASSEPGGPYGYTF. DNA of the CDR3: TGTGCCAGCAGTGAACCAGGTGGGCCTTATGGCTACACCTTC.